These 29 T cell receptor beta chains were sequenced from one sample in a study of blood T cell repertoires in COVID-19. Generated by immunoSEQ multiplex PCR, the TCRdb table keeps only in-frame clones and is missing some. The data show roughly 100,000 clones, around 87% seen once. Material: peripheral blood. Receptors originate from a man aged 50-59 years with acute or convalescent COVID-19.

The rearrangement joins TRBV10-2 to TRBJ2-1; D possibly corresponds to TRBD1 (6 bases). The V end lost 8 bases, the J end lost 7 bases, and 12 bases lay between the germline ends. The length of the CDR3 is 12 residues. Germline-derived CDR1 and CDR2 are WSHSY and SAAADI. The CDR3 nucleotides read TGCGCCAGCCGGGACACTTCTAATGAGCAGTTCTTC. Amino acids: CASRDTSNEQFF.

CDR3: CASSVGRRLEGGYTF. CDR3 bases: TGTGCCAGCAGCGTAGGGCGGCGGCTGGAGGGCGGCTACACCTTC. The chain links TRBV9 to TRBJ1-2; D is unresolved. Germline CDR1 SGDLS, CDR2 YYNGEE. Trimming removed 0 bases from V and 8 bases from J, with 17 bases in between. This CDR3 has 15 residues.

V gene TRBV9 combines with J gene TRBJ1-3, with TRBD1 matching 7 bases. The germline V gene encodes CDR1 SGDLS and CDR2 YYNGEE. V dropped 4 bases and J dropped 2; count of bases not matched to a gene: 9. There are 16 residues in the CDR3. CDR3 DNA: TGTGCCAGCAGCCTACGGACAGGCGGGCCTGGAAACACCATATATTTT. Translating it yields CASSLRTGGPGNTIYF.

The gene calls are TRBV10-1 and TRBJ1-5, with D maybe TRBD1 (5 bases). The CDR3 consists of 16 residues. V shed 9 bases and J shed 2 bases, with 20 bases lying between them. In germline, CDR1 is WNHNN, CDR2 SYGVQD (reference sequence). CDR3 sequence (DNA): TGCGCCAGGCCCGGGGGGGGAGGGTCTGGCAATCAGCCCCAGCATTTT. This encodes CARPGGGGSGNQPQHF.

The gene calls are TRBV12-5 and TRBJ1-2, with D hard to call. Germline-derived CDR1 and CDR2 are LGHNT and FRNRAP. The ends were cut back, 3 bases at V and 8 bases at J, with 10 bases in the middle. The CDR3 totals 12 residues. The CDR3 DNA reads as TGTGCTAGTGGTTTAGGAGGAAGAGGCTACACCTTC. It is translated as CASGLGGRGYTF.

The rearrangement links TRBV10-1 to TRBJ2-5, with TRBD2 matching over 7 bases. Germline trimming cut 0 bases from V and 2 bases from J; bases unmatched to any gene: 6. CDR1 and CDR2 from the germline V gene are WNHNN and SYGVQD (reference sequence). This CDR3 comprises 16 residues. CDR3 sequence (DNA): TGCGCCAGCAGTGAGTCGGCTAGCGGAGGGCAAGAGACCCAGTACTTC. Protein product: CASSESASGGQETQYF.

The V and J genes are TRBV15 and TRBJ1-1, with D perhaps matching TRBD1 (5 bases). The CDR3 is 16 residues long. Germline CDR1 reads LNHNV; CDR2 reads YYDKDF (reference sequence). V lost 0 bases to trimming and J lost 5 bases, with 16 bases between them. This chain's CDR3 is CATSRDHFAGGTEAFF. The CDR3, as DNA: TGTGCCACCAGCAGAGATCATTTCGCGGGGGGAACTGAAGCTTTCTTT.

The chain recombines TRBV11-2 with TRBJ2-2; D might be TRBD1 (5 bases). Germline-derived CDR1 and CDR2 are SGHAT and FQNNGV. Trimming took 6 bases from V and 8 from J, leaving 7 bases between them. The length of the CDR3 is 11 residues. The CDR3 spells CASRGQGELFF. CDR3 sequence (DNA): TGTGCCAGCAGAGGACAAGGGGAGCTGTTTTTT.

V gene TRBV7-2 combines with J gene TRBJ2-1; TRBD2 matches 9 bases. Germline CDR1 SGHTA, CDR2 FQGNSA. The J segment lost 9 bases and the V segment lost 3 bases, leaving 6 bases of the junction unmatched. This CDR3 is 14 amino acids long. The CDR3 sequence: CASSFASGTVEQFF. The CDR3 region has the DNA TGTGCCAGCAGCTTCGCTAGCGGGACGGTTGAGCAGTTCTTC.

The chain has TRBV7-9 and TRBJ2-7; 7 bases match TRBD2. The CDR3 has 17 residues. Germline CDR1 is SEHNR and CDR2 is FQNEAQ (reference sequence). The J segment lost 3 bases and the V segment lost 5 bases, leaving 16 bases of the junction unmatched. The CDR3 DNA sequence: TGTGCCAGCAGCGTGGTTCGGGGGGACGCTCGGCACTACGAGCAGTACTTC. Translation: CASSVVRGDARHYEQYF. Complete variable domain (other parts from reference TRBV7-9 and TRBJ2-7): DTGVSQNPRHKITKRGQNVTFRCDPISEHNRLYWYRQTLGQGPEFLTYFQNEAQLEKSRLLSDRFSAERPKGSFSTLEIQRTEQGDSAMYLCASSVVRGDARHYEQYFGPGTRLTVT.

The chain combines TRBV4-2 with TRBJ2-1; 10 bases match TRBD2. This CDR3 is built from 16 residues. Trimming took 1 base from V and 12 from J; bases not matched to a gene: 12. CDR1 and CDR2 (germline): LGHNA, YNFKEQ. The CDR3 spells CASSQGGAGGRRMQFF. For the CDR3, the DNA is TGTGCCAGCAGCCAAGGAGGAGCGGGAGGGCGTCGAATGCAGTTCTTC.

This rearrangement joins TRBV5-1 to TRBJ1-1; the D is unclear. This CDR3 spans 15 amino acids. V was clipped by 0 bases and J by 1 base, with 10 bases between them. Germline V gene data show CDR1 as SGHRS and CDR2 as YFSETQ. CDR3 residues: CASSLAGLKNTEAFF. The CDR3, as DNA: TGCGCCAGCAGCTTGGCTGGACTCAAGAACACTGAAGCTTTCTTT.

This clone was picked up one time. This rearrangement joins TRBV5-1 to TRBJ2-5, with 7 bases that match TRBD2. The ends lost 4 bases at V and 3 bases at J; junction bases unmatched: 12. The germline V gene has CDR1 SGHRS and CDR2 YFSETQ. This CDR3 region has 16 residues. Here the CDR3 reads CASSGLFWGGKETQYF. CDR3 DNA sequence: TGCGCCAGCAGCGGACTCTTCTGGGGGGGAAAAGAGACCCAGTACTTC.

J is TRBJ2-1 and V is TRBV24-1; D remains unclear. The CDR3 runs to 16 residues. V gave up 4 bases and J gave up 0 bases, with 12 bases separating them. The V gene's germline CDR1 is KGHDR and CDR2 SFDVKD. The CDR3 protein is CATSDPLRSSYNEQFF. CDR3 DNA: TGTGCCACCAGTGACCCCCTGCGGAGCTCCTACAATGAGCAGTTCTTC.

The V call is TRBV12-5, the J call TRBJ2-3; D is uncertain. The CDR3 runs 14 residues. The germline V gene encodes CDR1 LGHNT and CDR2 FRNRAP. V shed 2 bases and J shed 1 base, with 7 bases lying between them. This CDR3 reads CASGLRSGTDTQYF. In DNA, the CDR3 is TGTGCTAGTGGTTTGAGAAGCGGCACAGATACGCAGTATTTT. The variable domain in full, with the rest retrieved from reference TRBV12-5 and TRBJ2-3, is DARVTQTPRHKVTEMGQEVTMRCQPILGHNTVFWYRQTMMQGLELLAYFRNRAPLDDSGMPKDRFSAEMPDATLATLKIQPSEPRDSAVYFCASGLRSGTDTQYFGPGTRLTVL.

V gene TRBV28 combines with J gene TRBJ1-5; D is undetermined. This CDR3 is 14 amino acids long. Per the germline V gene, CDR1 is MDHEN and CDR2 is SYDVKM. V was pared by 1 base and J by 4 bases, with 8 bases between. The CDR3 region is CASSLSRENQPQHF. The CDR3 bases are TGTGCCAGCAGTTTATCACGGGAAAATCAGCCCCAGCATTTT.

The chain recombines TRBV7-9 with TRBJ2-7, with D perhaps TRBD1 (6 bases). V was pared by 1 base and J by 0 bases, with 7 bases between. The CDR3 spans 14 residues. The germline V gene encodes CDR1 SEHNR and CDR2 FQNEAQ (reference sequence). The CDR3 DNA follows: TGTGCCAGCAGCTTAGACAGGGTCTCCTACGAGCAGTACTTC. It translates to CASSLDRVSYEQYF.

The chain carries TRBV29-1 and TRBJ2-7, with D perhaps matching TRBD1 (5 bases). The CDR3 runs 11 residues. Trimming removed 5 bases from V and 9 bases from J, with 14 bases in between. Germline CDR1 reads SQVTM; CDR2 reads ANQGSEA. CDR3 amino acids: CSVSQAQGQYF. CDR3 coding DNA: TGCAGCGTTTCACAGGCCCAAGGGCAGTACTTC.

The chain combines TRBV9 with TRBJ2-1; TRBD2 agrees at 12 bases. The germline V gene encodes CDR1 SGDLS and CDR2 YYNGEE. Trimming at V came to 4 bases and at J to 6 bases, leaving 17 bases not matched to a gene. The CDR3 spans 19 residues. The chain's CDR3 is CASSNRGLAGGRFSNEQFF. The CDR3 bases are TGTGCCAGCAGCAATAGGGGGCTAGCGGGAGGGCGTTTCAGCAATGAGCAGTTCTTC.

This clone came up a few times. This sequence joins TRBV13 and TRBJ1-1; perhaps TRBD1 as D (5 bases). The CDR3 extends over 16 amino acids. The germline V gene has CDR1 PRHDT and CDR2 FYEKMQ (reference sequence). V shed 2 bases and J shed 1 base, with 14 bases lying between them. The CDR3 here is CASSLSAGVPNTEAFF. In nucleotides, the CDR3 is TGTGCCAGCAGCTTATCCGCGGGGGTCCCGAACACTGAAGCTTTCTTT.

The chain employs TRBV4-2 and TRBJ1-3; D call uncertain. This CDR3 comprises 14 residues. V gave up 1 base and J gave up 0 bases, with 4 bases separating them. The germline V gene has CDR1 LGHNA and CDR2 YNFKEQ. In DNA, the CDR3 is TGTGCCAGCAGCCAAGTTAGCTCTGGAAACACCATATATTTT. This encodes CASSQVSSGNTIYF.

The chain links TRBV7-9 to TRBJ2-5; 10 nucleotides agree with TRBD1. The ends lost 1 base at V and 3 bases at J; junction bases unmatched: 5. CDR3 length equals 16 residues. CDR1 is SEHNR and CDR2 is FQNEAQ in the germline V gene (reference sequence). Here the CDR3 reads CASSLGQTGGEETQYF. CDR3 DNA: TGTGCCAGCAGCTTAGGCCAGACAGGGGGCGAAGAGACCCAGTACTTC.

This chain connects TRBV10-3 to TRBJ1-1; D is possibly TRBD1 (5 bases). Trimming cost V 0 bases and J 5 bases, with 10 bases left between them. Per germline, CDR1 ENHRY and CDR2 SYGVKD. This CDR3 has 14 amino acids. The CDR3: CAISESGRGTEAFF. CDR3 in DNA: TGTGCCATCAGTGAGTCGGGAAGGGGAACTGAAGCTTTCTTT.

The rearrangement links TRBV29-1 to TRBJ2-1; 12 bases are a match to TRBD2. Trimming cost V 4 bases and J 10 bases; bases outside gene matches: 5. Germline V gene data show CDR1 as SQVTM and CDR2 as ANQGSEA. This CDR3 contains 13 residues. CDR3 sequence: CSVGGTSGSEQFF. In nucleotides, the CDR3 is TGCAGCGTTGGCGGGACTAGCGGGTCCGAGCAGTTCTTC.

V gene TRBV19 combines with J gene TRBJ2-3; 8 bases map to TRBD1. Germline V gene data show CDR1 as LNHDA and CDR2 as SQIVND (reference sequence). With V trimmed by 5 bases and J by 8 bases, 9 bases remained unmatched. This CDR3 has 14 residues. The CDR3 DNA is TGTGCCAGTAGTTTGGACAGGGAACAGGGTACGCAGTATTTT. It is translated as CASSLDREQGTQYF. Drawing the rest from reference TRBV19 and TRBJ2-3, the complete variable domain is DGGITQSPKYLFRKEGQNVTLSCEQNLNHDAMYWYRQDPGQGLRLIYYSQIVNDFQKGDIAEGYSVSREKKESFPLTVTSAQKNPTAFYLCASSLDREQGTQYFGPGTRLTVL.

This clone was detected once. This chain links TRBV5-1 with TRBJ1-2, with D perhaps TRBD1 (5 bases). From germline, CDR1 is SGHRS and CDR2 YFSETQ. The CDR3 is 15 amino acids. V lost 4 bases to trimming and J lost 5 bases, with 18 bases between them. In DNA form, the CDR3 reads TGCGCCAGCAGCCCCCGATGGGGGGTATTGTATGGCTACACCTTC. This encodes CASSPRWGVLYGYTF. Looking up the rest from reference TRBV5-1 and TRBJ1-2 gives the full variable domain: KAGVTQTPRYLIKTRGQQVTLSCSPISGHRSVSWYQQTPGQGLQFLFEYFSETQRNKGNFPGRFSGRQFSNSRSEMNVSTLELGDSALYLCASSPRWGVLYGYTFGSGTRLTVV.

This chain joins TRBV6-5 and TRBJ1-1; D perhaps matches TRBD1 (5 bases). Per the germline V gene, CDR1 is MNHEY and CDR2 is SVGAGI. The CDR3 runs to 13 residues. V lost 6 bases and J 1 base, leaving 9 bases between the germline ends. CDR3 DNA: TGTGCCAGCAGCCGGGGGTCGAACACTGAAGCTTTCTTT. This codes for CASSRGSNTEAFF.

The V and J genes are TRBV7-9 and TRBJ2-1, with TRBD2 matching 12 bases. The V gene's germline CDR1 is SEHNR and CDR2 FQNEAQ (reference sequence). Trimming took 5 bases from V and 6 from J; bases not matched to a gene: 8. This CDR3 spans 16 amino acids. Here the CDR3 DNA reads TGTGCCAGCAGCCCCCCCCGGACTAGCGGGACCAATGAGCAGTTCTTC. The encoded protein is CASSPPRTSGTNEQFF.

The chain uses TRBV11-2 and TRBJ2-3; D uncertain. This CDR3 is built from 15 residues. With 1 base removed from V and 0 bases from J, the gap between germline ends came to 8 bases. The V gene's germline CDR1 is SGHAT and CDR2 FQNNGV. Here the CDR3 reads CASSLGRSSTDTQYF. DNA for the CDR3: TGTGCCAGCAGCTTAGGGCGGTCTAGCACAGATACGCAGTATTTT.